Following are 21 T cell receptor beta chains from one sample sequenced in a study of cytomegalovirus exposure and HLA in healthy donors. PCR amplification relied on 60 Vbeta primers (plus 13 Jbeta primers). TCRdb's table, derived via immunoSEQ multiplex PCR, lists solely in-frame clones and lacks some. There are some 91,000 clones in the sample; around 59% occur only once, and about 2.3% lies in the top ten. Sequenced input: PBMCs. These receptors were collected from a human donor in good health.

This clone was detected only a few times. The chain carries TRBV6-6 and TRBJ1-2; no definite D call. Trimming took off 0 bases at V and 0 bases at J, with 5 bases between the two ends. In germline, CDR1 is MNHNY, CDR2 SVGAGI (reference sequence). CDR3 length: 14 residues. The CDR3 nucleotides read TGTGCCAGCAGTTACTCCGAGGCTAACTATGGCTACACCTTC. Translated: CASSYSEANYGYTF.

The CDR3 DNA sequence: TGTGCCAGCAGCTTTGTGCGGGGCGGTGAAGCTTTCTTT. Protein product: CASSFVRGGEAFF. The gene calls are TRBV7-3 and TRBJ1-1, with D perhaps TRBD1 (5 bases). Between the trimmed V and J ends, which lost 3 bases and 7 bases, there was a span of 12 bases. Germline V gene sequence: CDR1 SGHTA, CDR2 FQGTGA. The CDR3 has 13 residues.

This clone has only a few counts. The chain combines TRBV18 with TRBJ1-1; D not resolved. V was trimmed by 3 bases and J by 1 base, leaving 6 bases between them. Germline CDR1 reads KGHSH; CDR2 reads LQKENI. CDR3 length: 13 residues. In DNA form, the CDR3 reads TGTGCCAGCTCACCGGCTCAGAACACTGAAGCTTTCTTT. Translation gives CASSPAQNTEAFF.

The chain links TRBV5-4 to TRBJ1-6; 8 nucleotides match TRBD1. V lost 1 base to trimming and J lost 7 bases; unmatched junction nucleotides: 4. Germline loops: CDR1 SGHNT, CDR2 YYREEE (reference sequence). The CDR3 is made up of 15 amino acids. The CDR3 DNA reads as TGTGCCAGCAGCTTGACAGGGGGGTTAAATTCACCCCTCCACTTT. Translating it yields CASSLTGGLNSPLHF.

This clone was picked up one time. This sequence joins TRBV5-4 and TRBJ2-7; a possible D gene is TRBD2 (6 bases). V was pared by 2 bases and J by 7 bases, with 19 bases between. Germline V gene lookup returns CDR1 SGHNT and CDR2 YYREEE (reference sequence). The length of the CDR3 is 15 residues. The CDR3 reads CASSFPRVGRGEQYF. The CDR3, as DNA: TGTGCCAGCAGCTTCCCCCGAGTCGGACGGGGGGAGCAGTACTTC.

The rearrangement uses TRBV18 and TRBJ2-5; 7 bases match TRBD2. CDR1 is KGHSH, CDR2 LQKENI, per germline. This CDR3 is built from 14 residues. V shed 2 bases, J shed 4 bases, and the junction held 4 bases outside the gene matches. The CDR3 bases are TGTGCCAGCTCACCAATCTCGGGGGGAGAGACCCAGTACTTC. Translation gives CASSPISGGETQYF.

The chain couples TRBV7-6 to TRBJ2-5; TRBD2 is a possible D gene (7 bases). CDR3 length: 15 amino acids. Germline V gives CDR1 SGHVS, CDR2 FNYEAQ. V was clipped by 6 bases and J by 1 base, with 15 bases between them. The CDR3 bases are TGTGCCAGCAGTCGGTGGGGGGGGGCCCAAGAGACCCAGTACTTC. This encodes CASSRWGGAQETQYF.

This clone appeared a few times. V usage is TRBV11-3 and J usage is TRBJ2-1; D gene uncertain. Deletions cut 1 base from V and 0 bases from J, with 7 bases between. The germline CDR1 and CDR2 sequences are SGHNT and YENEEA. This CDR3 is built from 15 residues. CDR3 protein: CASSLVPSSYNEQFF. CDR3 sequence (DNA): TGTGCCAGCAGCTTAGTACCTAGCTCCTACAATGAGCAGTTCTTC. Drawing the rest from reference TRBV11-3 and TRBJ2-1, the complete variable domain is EAGVVQSPRYKIIEKKQPVAFWCNPISGHNTLYWYLQNLGQGPELLIRYENEEAVDDSQLPKDRFSAERLKGVDSTLKIQPAELGDSAVYLCASSLVPSSYNEQFFGPGTRLTVL.

The chain links TRBV7-9 to TRBJ1-1, with D unresolved. Germline V lookup: CDR1 SEHNR, CDR2 FQNEAQ (reference sequence). V was pared by 6 bases and J by 1 base, with 9 bases between. The CDR3 is 13 amino acids. The CDR3 region is CASRPHQNTEAFF. The CDR3 DNA follows: TGTGCCAGCAGACCACATCAGAACACTGAAGCTTTCTTT. The full variable domain, rest sourced from reference TRBV7-9 and TRBJ1-1, is DTGVSQNPRHKITKRGQNVTFRCDPISEHNRLYWYRQTLGQGPEFLTYFQNEAQLEKSRLLSDRFSAERPKGSFSTLEIQRTEQGDSAMYLCASRPHQNTEAFFGQGTRLTVV.

Notes on this clone: Other nucleotide sequences in the sample specify the same CDR3. The chain uses TRBV4-3 and TRBJ1-2, with TRBD1 matching over 8 bases. CDR3 length equals 13 residues. CDR1 is LGHNA, CDR2 YSLEER, per germline. V shed 3 bases and J 4 bases; nucleotides not matched to a gene: 1. CDR3 residues: CASSHGQGYGYTF. CDR3 nucleotides: TGCGCCAGCAGCCATGGACAGGGCTATGGCTACACCTTC.

This chain connects TRBV28 to TRBJ1-5; D gene ambiguous. V was trimmed by 5 bases and J by 6 bases, leaving 29 bases between them. Germline V gene data show CDR1 as MDHEN and CDR2 as SYDVKM. The CDR3 has 19 amino acids. The CDR3 DNA reads TGTGCCAGCAGTGCCGGCTGGACTGGGAGGCAGCCACAAGGTCAGCCCCAGCATTTT. It specifies CASSAGWTGRQPQGQPQHF.

On this clone itself: One end of the junction fails to match germline, which may point to a read error. V gene TRBV5-6 combines with J gene TRBJ2-5; 11 bases are a match to TRBD2. Germline-derived CDR1 and CDR2 are SGHDT and YYEEEE. This CDR3 is built from 13 residues. The CDR3, as DNA: TGTGCCAGCAGCTTGGATACCCTAGCGGGGGGCCACTTC. Translated: CASSLDTLAGGHF.

The count of this clone is one. The chain employs TRBV5-6 and TRBJ1-6; D gene uncertain. This CDR3 has 15 amino acids. V shed 2 bases and J shed 7 bases, with 13 bases lying between them. Germline V gene data show CDR1 as SGHDT and CDR2 as YYEEEE. Written as DNA, the CDR3 is TGTGCCAGCAGCTTCGGAAGTACCGGGAATTCACCCCTCCACTTT. This translates into CASSFGSTGNSPLHF.

The chain carries TRBV30 and TRBJ2-7; 10 bases align to TRBD1. There are 14 residues in the CDR3. Germline CDR1 GTSNPN, CDR2 SVGIG (reference sequence). The ends lost 2 bases at V and 5 bases at J; junction bases unmatched: 6. The CDR3 sequence is CAWSKGQGNDEQYF. CDR3 nucleotide sequence: TGTGCCTGGAGTAAGGGACAGGGGAACGACGAGCAGTACTTC.

V usage is TRBV4-3 and J usage is TRBJ1-5, with D possibly TRBD1 on 5 matching bases. This CDR3 has 15 residues. V was trimmed by 1 base and J by 1 base, leaving 8 bases between them. The germline V gene encodes CDR1 LGHNA and CDR2 YSLEER. In DNA, the CDR3 is TGCGCCAGCAGCCAAGGAACAGGAAGCAATCAGCCCCAGCATTTT. As protein: CASSQGTGSNQPQHF.

This rearrangement joins TRBV5-1 to TRBJ1-3, with a possible D match to TRBD1 (6 bases). This CDR3 comprises 17 residues. The V gene lost 4 bases and the J gene lost 2 bases, with 19 bases spanning the gap. Germline loops: CDR1 SGHRS, CDR2 YFSETQ. The CDR3 DNA sequence: TGCGCCAGCAGCCTGGGGCAGGGGCGAGGGGCTGGAAACACCATATATTTT. Translating it yields CASSLGQGRGAGNTIYF.

Concerning this clone itself: The junction departs from the called germline gene at one end, perhaps through a read error. This chain joins TRBV2 and TRBJ2-3; 12 nucleotides agree with TRBD2. The CDR3 length is 16 residues. The germline V gene has CDR1 SNHLY and CDR2 FYNNEI. The CDR3 sequence: CASREEASGGAVAQYF. The CDR3 bases are TGTGCCAGCAGGGAAGAGGCTAGCGGGGGGGCAGTAGCGCAGTATTTT.

This chain links TRBV9 with TRBJ2-2; possibly TRBD2 for D (5 bases). This CDR3 is 15 amino acids long. Trimming took off 2 bases at V and 4 bases at J, with 12 bases between the two ends. CDR1 is SGDLS and CDR2 is YYNGEE in the germline V gene. The CDR3 DNA reads TGTGCCAGCAGCGTTATCGGGGATCCCACCGGGGAGCTGTTTTTT. Translating gives CASSVIGDPTGELFF. The full variable domain, in which reference TRBV9 and TRBJ2-2 provide the parts outside the CDR3, is DSGVTQTPKHLITATGQRVTLRCSPRSGDLSVYWYQQSLDQGLQFLIQYYNGEERAKGNILERFSAQQFPDLHSELNLSSLELGDSALYFCASSVIGDPTGELFFGEGSRLTVL.

CDR3 DNA sequence: TGCGCCAGCAGCCAAGATCCACGGGGTGGCACTGAAGCTTTCTTT. This sequence encodes CASSQDPRGGTEAFF. The V and J genes are TRBV4-3 and TRBJ1-1; D remains unclear. The CDR3 spans 15 residues. Deletions cut 0 bases from V and 4 bases from J, with 12 bases between. Germline CDR1 and CDR2: LGHNA and YSLEER.

The chain combines TRBV5-5 with TRBJ2-1; TRBD1 aligns across 11 bases. The CDR3 runs to 15 residues. The V gene's germline CDR1 is SGHKS and CDR2 YYEKEE (reference sequence). Unmatched junction bases numbered 9, after V lost 4 bases and J lost 9 bases. In DNA, the CDR3 is TGTGCCAGCAGCCCCGCTGGGACAGGGGGTCGTGAGCAGTTCTTC. This codes for CASSPAGTGGREQFF.

This chain links TRBV19 with TRBJ1-2; 11 bases agree with TRBD1. The germline CDR1 and CDR2 sequences are LNHDA and SQIVND (reference sequence). This CDR3 comprises 15 residues. J gave up 3 bases and V 6 bases, and 6 bases lay outside the gene matches. The DNA for the CDR3 is TGTGCCAGTAGACGACCGGGACAGGGGGACTATGGCTACACCTTC. Translation gives CASRRPGQGDYGYTF.